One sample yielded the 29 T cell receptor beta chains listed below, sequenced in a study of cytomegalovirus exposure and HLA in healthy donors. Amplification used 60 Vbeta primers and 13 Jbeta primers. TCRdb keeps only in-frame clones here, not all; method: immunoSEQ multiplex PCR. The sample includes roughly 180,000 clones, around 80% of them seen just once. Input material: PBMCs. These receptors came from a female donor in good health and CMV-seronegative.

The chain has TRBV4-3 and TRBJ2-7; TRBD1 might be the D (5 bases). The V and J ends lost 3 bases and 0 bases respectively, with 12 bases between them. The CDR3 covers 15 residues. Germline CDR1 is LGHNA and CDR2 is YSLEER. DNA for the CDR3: TGCGCCAGCAGCCAGGTACAGGCGAGCTCCTACGAGCAGTACTTC. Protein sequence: CASSQVQASSYEQYF.

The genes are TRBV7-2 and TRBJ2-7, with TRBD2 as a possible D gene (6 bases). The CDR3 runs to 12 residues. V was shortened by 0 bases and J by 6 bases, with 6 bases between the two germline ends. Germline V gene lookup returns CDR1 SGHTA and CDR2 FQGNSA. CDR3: CASSLAGGEQYF. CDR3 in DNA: TGTGCCAGCAGCTTAGCGGGGGGCGAGCAGTACTTC.

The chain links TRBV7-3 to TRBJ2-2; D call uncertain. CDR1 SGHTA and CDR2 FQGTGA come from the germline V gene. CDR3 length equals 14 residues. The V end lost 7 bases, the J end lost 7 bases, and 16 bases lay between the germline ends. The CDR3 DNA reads TGTGCCAGCACCTCCTTCCGAGTTAACGGGGAGCTGTTTTTT. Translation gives CASTSFRVNGELFF. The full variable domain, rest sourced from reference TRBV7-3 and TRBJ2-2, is GAGVSQTPSNKVTEKGKYVELRCDPISGHTALYWYRQSLGQGPEFLIYFQGTGAADDSGLPNDRFFAVRPEGSVSTLKIQRTERGDSAVYLCASTSFRVNGELFFGEGSRLTVL.

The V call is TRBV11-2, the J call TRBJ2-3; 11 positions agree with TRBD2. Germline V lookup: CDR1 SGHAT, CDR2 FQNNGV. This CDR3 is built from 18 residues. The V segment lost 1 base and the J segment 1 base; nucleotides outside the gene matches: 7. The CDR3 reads CASSLVGSGGAGTDTQYF. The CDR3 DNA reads TGTGCCAGCAGCTTAGTAGGTAGCGGGGGGGCGGGCACAGATACGCAGTATTTT.

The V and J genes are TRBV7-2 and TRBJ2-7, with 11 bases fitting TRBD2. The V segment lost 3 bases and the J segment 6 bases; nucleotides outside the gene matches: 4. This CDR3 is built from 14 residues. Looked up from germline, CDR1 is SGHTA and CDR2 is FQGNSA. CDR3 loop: CASSFSGGAGEQYF. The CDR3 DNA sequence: TGTGCCAGCAGCTTTAGCGGGGGGGCAGGCGAGCAGTACTTC.

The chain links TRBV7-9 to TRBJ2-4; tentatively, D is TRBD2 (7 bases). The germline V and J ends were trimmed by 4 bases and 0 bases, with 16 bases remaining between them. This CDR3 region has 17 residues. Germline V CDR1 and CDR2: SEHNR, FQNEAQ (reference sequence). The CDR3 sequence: CASSSDKGGLAKNIQYF. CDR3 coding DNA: TGTGCCAGCAGCTCCGACAAGGGGGGGCTAGCCAAAAACATTCAGTACTTC. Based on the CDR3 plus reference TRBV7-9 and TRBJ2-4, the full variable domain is DTGVSQNPRHKITKRGQNVTFRCDPISEHNRLYWYRQTLGQGPEFLTYFQNEAQLEKSRLLSDRFSAERPKGSFSTLEIQRTEQGDSAMYLCASSSDKGGLAKNIQYFGAGTRLSVL.

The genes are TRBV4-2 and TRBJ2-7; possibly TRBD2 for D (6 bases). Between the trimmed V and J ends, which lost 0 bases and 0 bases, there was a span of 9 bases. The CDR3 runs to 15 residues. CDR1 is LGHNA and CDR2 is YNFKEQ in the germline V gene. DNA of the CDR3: TGTGCCAGCAGCCAAGATGGGACTGCCTCCTACGAGCAGTACTTC. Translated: CASSQDGTASYEQYF.

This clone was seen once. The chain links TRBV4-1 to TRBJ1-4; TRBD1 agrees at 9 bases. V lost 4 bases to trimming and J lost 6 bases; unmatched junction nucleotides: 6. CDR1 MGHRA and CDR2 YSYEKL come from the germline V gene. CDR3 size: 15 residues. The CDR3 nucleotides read TGCGCCAGCAGCCTCCGGACAGGGGTCGATGAAAAACTGTTTTTT. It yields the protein CASSLRTGVDEKLFF.

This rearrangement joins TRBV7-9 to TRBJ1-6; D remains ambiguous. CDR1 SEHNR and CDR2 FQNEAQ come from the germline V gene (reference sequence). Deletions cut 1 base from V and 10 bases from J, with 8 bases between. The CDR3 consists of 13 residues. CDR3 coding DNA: TGTGCCAGCAGCTTAGATTTTTCGTCACCCCTCCACTTT. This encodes CASSLDFSSPLHF.

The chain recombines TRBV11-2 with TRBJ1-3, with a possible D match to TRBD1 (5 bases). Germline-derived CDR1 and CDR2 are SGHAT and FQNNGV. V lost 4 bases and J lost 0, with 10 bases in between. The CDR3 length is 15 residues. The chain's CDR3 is CASSSLRGSGNTIYF. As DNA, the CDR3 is TGTGCCAGCAGCTCCCTTAGGGGCTCTGGAAACACCATATATTTT. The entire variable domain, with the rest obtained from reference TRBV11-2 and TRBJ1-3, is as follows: EAGVAQSPRYKIIEKRQSVAFWCNPISGHATLYWYQQILGQGPKLLIQFQNNGVVDDSQLPKDRFSAERLKGVDSTLKIQPAKLEDSAVYLCASSSLRGSGNTIYFGEGSWLTVV.

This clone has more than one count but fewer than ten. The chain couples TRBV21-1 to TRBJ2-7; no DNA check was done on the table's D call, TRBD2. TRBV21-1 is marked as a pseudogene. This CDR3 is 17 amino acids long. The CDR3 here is CASSSWGTASGYYEQYF. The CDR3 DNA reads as TGTGCCAGCAGCTCCTGGGGCACGGCTAGCGGTTACTACGAGCAGTACTTC.

CDR3 protein: CASSPWTGQETQYF. Here the CDR3 DNA reads TGTGCCAGTAGTCCTTGGACAGGCCAAGAGACCCAGTACTTC. The J gene is TRBJ2-5, the V gene TRBV19, with 7 bases matching TRBD1. Germline trimming cut 5 bases from V and 1 base from J; bases unmatched to any gene: 4. Germline CDR1 and CDR2: LNHDA and SQIVND (reference sequence). The CDR3 covers 14 residues.

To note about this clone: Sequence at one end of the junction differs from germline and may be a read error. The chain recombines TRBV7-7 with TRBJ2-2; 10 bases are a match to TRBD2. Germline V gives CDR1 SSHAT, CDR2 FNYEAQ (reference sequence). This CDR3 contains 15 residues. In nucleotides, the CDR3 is TGTGCTAGCAGCCTCGCTAGCGGGAGCCCCGGGGAGCTGTTTTTT. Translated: CASSLASGSPGELFF.

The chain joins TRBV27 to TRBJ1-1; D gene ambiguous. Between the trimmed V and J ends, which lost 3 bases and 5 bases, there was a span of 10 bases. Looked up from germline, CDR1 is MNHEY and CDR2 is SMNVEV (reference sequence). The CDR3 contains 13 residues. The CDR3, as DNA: TGTGCCAGCAGTTTCGAGGGAAAGACTGAAGCTTTCTTT. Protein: CASSFEGKTEAFF.

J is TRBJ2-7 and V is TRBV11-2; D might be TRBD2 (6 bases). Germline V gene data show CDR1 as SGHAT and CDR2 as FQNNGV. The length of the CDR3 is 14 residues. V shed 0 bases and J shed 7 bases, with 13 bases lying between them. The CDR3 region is CASSLDPGEREQYF. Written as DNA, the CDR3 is TGTGCCAGCAGCTTAGATCCGGGGGAACGGGAGCAGTACTTC.

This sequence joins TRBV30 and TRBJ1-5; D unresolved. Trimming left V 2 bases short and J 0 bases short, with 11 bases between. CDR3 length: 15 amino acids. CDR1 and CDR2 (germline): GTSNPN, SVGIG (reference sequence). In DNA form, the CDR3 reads TGTGCCTGGAGTCACGAGGCCTTTAGCAATCAGCCCCAGCATTTT. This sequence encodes CAWSHEAFSNQPQHF.

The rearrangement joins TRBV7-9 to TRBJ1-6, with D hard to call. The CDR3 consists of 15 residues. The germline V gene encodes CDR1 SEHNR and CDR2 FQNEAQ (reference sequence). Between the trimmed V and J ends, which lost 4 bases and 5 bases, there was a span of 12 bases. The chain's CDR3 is CASSSRERNNSPLHF. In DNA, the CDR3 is TGTGCCAGCAGCTCCCGGGAGAGGAATAATTCACCCCTCCACTTT.

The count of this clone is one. For the CDR3, the DNA is TGCGCCAGCAGCAGGGGCCATGCAACTAATGAAAAACTGTTTTTT. Amino acids: CASSRGHATNEKLFF. The chain is built from TRBV4-3 and TRBJ1-4; weak D call: TRBD1 (5 bases). Between the trimmed V and J ends, which lost 5 bases and 0 bases, there was a span of 10 bases. Per germline, CDR1 LGHNA and CDR2 YSLEER. CDR3 length: 15 amino acids.

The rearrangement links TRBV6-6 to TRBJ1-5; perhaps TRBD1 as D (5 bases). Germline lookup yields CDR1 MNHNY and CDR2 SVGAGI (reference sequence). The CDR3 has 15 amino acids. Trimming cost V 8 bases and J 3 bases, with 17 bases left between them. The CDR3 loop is CASCRGAHSNQPQHF. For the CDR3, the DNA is TGTGCCAGCTGTAGGGGCGCGCACTCCAATCAGCCCCAGCATTTT.

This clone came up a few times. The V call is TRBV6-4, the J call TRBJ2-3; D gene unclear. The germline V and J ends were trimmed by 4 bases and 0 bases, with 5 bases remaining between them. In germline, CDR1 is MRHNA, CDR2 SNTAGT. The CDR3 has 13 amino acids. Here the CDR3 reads CASSATSTDTQYF. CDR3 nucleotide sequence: TGTGCCAGCAGTGCAACTAGCACAGATACGCAGTATTTT.

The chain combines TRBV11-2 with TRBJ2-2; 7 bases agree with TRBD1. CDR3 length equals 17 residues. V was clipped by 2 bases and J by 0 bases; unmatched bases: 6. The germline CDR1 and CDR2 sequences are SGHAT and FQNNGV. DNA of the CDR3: TGTGCCAGCAGCTTACAGGGACAGAGATCGAACACCGGGGAGCTGTTTTTT. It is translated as CASSLQGQRSNTGELFF. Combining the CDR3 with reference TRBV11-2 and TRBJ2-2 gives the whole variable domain EAGVAQSPRYKIIEKRQSVAFWCNPISGHATLYWYQQILGQGPKLLIQFQNNGVVDDSQLPKDRFSAERLKGVDSTLKIQPAKLEDSAVYLCASSLQGQRSNTGELFFGEGSRLTVL.

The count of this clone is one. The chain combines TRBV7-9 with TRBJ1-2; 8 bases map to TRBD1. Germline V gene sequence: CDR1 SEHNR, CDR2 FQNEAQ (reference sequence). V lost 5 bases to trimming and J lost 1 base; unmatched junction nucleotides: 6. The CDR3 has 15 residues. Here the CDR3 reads CASSPNTGGNYGYTF. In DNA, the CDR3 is TGTGCCAGCAGCCCAAATACAGGGGGTAACTATGGCTACACCTTC.

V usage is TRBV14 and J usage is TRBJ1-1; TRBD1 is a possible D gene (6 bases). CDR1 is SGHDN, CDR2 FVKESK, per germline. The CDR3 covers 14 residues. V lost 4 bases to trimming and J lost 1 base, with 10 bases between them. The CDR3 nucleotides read TGTGCCAGCAGCCCCACAGGGCGGAACACTGAAGCTTTCTTT. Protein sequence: CASSPTGRNTEAFF.

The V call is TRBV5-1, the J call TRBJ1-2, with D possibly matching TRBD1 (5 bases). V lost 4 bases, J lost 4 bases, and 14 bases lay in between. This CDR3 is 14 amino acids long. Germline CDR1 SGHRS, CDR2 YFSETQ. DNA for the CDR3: TGCGCCAGCAGCCCCCGCGGGGGGGGCTATGGCTACACCTTC. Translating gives CASSPRGGGYGYTF.

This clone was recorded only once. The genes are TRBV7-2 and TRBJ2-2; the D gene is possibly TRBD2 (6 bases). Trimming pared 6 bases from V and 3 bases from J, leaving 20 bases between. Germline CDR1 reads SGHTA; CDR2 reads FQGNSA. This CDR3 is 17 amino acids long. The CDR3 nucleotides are TGTGCCAGCAGAACTGGAGGGTCACGCTCCCACACCGGGGAGCTGTTTTTT. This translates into CASRTGGSRSHTGELFF.

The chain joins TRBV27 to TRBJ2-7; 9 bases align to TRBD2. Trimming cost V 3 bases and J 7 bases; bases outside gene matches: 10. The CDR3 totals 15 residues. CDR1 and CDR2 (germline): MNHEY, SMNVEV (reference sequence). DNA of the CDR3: TGTGCCAGCAGTTTTGGGGCGGGAGGGCGAGAGGAGCAGTACTTC. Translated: CASSFGAGGREEQYF.

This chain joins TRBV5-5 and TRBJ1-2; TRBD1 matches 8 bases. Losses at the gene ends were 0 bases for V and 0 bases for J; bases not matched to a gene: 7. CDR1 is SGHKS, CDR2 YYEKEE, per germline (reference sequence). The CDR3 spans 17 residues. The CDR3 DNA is TGTGCCAGCAGCTTGGAGGGCAGGGGGCGGGCTAACTATGGCTACACCTTC. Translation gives CASSLEGRGRANYGYTF.

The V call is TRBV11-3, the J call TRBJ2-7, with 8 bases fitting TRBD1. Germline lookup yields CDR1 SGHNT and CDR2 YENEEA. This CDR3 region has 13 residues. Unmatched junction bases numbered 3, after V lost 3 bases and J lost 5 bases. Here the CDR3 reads CASSFGQGNEQYF. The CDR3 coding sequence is TGTGCCAGCAGCTTTGGACAGGGCAACGAGCAGTACTTC.

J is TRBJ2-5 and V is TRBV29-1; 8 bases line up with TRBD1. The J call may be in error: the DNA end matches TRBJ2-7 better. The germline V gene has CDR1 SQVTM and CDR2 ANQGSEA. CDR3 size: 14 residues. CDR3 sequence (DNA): TGCAGCGTTGAAGATCCAGGGGGCAGGTACGAGCAGTACTTC. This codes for CSVEDPGGRYEQYF.